This TCR beta chain was found in a study of T cells expressing NK-cell markers. Study in general: Sorted T-cell subsets CD3+CD56+NKG2C+, CD3+CD56+NKG2C- and CD3+CD56-NKG2C+ were TCR beta-sequenced. The eight sequenced donors comprised seven who were HCMV-seropositive and one who was seronegative.

TCRdb reprocessed the 5' RACE reads, keeping one entry per CDR3 protein, no DNA. This sample's clone table lists some 440,000 distinct CDR3 sequences. This CDR3 spans 14 amino acids. Germline CDR1 is SGHAT and CDR2 is FQNNGV. Study findings and constraints: The contribution of dominant NKG2C+ clonotypes to CD8+ T cells in five to seven donors was about 1.0-8%.

As to this clonotype: Antigen: not known.

This chain joins TRBV11-2 and TRBJ1-5. The clonotype originates from a woman in her fifties or sixties in good health. The material sequenced was blood T cells: a sorted CD56 or NKG2C T cell subset, CD4+ or CD8+ T cells, or bulk PBMC T cells (not recorded which). CDR3 region: CASSLGSSPQPQHF.